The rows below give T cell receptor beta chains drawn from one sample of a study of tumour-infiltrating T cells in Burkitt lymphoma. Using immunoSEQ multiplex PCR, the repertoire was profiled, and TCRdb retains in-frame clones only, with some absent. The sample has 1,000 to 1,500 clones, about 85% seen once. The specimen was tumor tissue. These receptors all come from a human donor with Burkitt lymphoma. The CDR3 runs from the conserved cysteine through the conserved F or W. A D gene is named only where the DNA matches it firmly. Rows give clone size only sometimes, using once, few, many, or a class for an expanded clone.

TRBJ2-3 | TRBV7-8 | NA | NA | TGTGCCAGCAGCTTAGTAGGTACGCAGTATTTT | CASSLVGTQYF
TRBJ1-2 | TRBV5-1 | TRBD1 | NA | TGCGCCAGCAGCTTGGGGGGGACAGGGAACTATGGCTACACCTTC | CASSLGGTGNYGYTF
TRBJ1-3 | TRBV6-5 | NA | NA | TGTGCCAGCAGTTACTCGATGGGAAACACCATATATTTT | CASSYSMGNTIYF
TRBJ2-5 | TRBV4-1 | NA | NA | TGCGCCAGCAGTGTGATAGTCCAAGAGACCCAGTACTTC | CASSVIVQETQYF
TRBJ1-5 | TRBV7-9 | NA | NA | TGTGCCAGCAGCTTAGGCAATCAGCCCCAGCATTTT | CASSLGNQPQHF
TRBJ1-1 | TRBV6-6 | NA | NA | TGTGCCAGCCGAGGGGAAGCGGACACTGAAGCTTTCTTT | CASRGEADTEAFF
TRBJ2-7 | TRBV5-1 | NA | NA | TGCGCCAGCAGCTTGGGGGGGTACGAGCAGTACTTC | CASSLGGYEQYF
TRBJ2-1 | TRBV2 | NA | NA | TGTGCCAGCAGGGGGGAGGGGGGCGGCTACAATGAGCAGTTCTTC | CASRGEGGGYNEQFF
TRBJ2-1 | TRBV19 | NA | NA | TGTGCCAGTAGTACTACTAGCACTGAGCAGTTCTTC | CASSTTSTEQFF
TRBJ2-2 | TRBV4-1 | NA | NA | TGCGCCAGCAGCCACCCTCTTATTGGGTCCGGGGAGCTGTTTTTT | CASSHPLIGSGELFF
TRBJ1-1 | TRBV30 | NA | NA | TGTGCCTGGAGTTTAGGGAACACTGAAGCTTTCTTT | CAWSLGNTEAFF
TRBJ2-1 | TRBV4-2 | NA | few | TGTGCCAGCAGCCCCGCCAGGGGCAATGAGCAGTTCTTC | CASSPARGNEQFF
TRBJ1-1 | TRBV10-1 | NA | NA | TGCGCCAGCACCCTGAGGGGGGCCAACACTGAAGCTTTCTTT | CASTLRGANTEAFF
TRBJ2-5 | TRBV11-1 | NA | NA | TGTGCCAGCAGCTTGCGGAGGGGAGAGACCCAGTACTTC | CASSLRRGETQYF
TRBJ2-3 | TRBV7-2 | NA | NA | TGTGCCAGCAGCTTAGTGCAGGGATGGGATACGCAGTATTTT | CASSLVQGWDTQYF
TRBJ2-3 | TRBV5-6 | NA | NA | TGTGCCAGCAGCTTTGGGTGGGGGGCTCATACGCAGTATTTT | CASSFGWGAHTQYF
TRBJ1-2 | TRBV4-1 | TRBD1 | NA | TGCGCCAGCAGCCTGACAGGGGGCTTCGGAAACTATGGCTACACCTTC | CASSLTGGFGNYGYTF
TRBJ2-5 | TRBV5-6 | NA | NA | TGTGCCAGCAGCTTGGTTGCAGGGGAAGAGACCCAGTACTTC | CASSLVAGEETQYF
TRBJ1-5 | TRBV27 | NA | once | TGTGCCAGCAGTTGGGCAGAAGATAGCAATCAGCCCCAGCATTTT | CASSWAEDSNQPQHF
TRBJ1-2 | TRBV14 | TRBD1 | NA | TGTGCCAGCAGCCGCATGGGAGGGACAGGTTCAAGATATGGCTACACCTTC | CASSRMGGTGSRYGYTF
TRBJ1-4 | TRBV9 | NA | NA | TGTGCCAGCAGCGCTAATCGGGACAAAGGAAAACTGTTTTTT | CASSANRDKGKLFF
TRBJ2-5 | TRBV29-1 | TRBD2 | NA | TGCAGCGTTACTAGCGGGATTGAGGAGACCCAGTACTTC | CSVTSGIEETQYF
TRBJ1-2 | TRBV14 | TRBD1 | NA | TGTGCCAGCAGCCCCTCTGGACAGGCCCTCTATGGCTACACCTTC | CASSPSGQALYGYTF
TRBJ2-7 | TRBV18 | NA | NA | TGTGCCAGCTCACCACCCGAGGGGGGAGACGAGCAGTACTTC | CASSPPEGGDEQYF
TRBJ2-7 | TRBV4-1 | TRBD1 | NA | TGCGCCAGCAGCCGAGATTGGGACAGGTCCTACGAGCAGTACTTC | CASSRDWDRSYEQYF
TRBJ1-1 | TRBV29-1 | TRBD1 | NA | TGCAGCGTTCAGGGGGACACTGAAGCTTTCTTT | CSVQGDTEAFF
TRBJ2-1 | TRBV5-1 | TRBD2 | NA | TGCGCCAGCAGCCCAGGACTAGCGGGAGGAGTTGAGCAGTTCTTC | CASSPGLAGGVEQFF
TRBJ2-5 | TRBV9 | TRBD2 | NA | TGTGCCAGCAGCGGTACTAGCGGGGGGATACAAGAGACCCAGTACTTC | CASSGTSGGIQETQYF
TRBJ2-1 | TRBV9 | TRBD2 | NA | TGTGCCAGCAGCGTAGTGACTAGCGGGGACCTCGGTGAGCAGTTCTTC | CASSVVTSGDLGEQFF
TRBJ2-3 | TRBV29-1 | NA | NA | TGCAGCGTTGAACCTTCAACAGGGGAGGGAGATACGCAGTATTTT | CSVEPSTGEGDTQYF
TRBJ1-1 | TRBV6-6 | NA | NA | TGTGCCACCAATGCACGGGGGGGAGACACTGAAGCTTTCTTT | CATNARGGDTEAFF
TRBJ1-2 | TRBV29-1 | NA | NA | TGCAGCGTTGAAAAGGAGAACTTCGGGGGCTACACCTTC | CSVEKENFGGYTF
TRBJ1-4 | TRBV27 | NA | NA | TGTGCCAGCAGGCGCCTAAATGAAAAACTGTTTTTT | CASRRLNEKLFF
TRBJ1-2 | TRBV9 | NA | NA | TGTGCCAGCAGCGTAGACACAGGGAACTATGGCTACACCTTC | CASSVDTGNYGYTF
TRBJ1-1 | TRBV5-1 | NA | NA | TGCGCCAGCAGCCCGAGGAGGGGAACTGAAGCTTTCTTT | CASSPRRGTEAFF
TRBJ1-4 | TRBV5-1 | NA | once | TGCGCCAGCAGCTTGGCCACTAATGAAAAACTGTTTTTT | CASSLATNEKLFF
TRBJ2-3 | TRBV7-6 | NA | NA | TGTGCCAGCAGCGAAGACCCTAGCACAGATACGCAGTATTTT | CASSEDPSTDTQYF
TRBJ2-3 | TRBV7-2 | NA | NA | TGTGCCAGCAGCTTACCCACAGATACGCAGTATTTT | CASSLPTDTQYF
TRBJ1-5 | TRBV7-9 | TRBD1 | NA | TGTGCCAGCAGTCCGGGACAGGGGGAATGGTTTGATCAGCCCCAGCATTTT | CASSPGQGEWFDQPQHF
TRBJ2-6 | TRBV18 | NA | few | TGTGCCAGCTCATGCACTCTGGACCAAAGTCGGGCCAACGTCCTGACTTTC | CASSCTLDQSRANVLTF
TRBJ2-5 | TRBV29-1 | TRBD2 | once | TGCAGCGTTGGACTAGCGGGGACCGAAGAGACCCAGTACTTC | CSVGLAGTEETQYF
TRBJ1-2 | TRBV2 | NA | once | TGTGCCAGCAGTCGGGACACAGAAAACTATGGCTACACCTTC | CASSRDTENYGYTF
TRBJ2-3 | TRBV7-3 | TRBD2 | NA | TGTGCCAGCAGCTTAATCAAAGGACTAGCGGGAGAAGATACGCAGTATTTT | CASSLIKGLAGEDTQYF
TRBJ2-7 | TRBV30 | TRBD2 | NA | TGTGCCTGGAGCGGACCAATACTAGCGGGAAAAGGGATCTACGAGCAGTACTTC | CAWSGPILAGKGIYEQYF
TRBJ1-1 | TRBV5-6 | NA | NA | TGTGCCAGCAGCTATGGGGGGGGCACTGAAGCTTTCTTT | CASSYGGGTEAFF
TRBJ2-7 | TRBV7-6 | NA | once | TGTGCCAGCTCCATCCGGGACTCTACCTACGAGCAGTACTTC | CASSIRDSTYEQYF
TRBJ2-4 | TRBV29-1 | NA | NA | TGCAGCGTTGATGGCGGGACCTCCGAAAACATTCAGTACTTC | CSVDGGTSENIQYF
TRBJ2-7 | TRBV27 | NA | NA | TGTGCCAGCAGTTTATCGCCCCCCCGGGGACGTTACGAGCAGTACTTC | CASSLSPPRGRYEQYF
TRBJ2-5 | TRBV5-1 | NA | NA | TGCGCCAGCAGCTTGGTCGGCAGGTACCAAGAGACCCAGTACTTC | CASSLVGRYQETQYF
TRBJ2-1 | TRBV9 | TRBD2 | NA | TGTGCCAGCAGCGAGTCCGGGACTAGCGGGCTTAATGAGCAGTTCTTC | CASSESGTSGLNEQFF
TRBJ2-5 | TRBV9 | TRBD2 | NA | TGTGCCAGCAGCGGGGGACTAGCGCCTCAAGAGACCCAGTACTTC | CASSGGLAPQETQYF
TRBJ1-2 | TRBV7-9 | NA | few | TGTGCCAGCAGCGGGCACCTTAACTATGGCTACACCTTC | CASSGHLNYGYTF
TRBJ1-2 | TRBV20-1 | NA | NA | TGCAGTGCTAGTAAGGCGGCGTACGGCACCTTC | CSASKAAYGTF
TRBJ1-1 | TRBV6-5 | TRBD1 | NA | TGTGCCAGCAGTTACGACAGGGGTTGGACTGAAGCTTTCTTT | CASSYDRGWTEAFF
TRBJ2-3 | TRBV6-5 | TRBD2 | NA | TGTGCCAGCAGTTACGGCGGGGGGCCCTTGAATACGCAGTATTTT | CASSYGGGPLNTQYF